This T cell receptor (beta chain) stems from a study of T cells after yellow fever vaccination. After removal of 5 bases from V and 2 bases from J, the junction contained 4 bases not matched to a gene. This CDR3 contains 15 residues. The germline V gene has CDR1 SGHVS and CDR2 FQNEAQ. Remarks on this clonotype: Its target is not known.

TCRdb re-called the 5' RACE reads with MiXCR, one entry per CDR3 protein. The sample records 150,000 to 200,000 distinct CDR3 sequences, roughly 6.2% being singletons. Regarding the study as a whole: Post-booster repertoires again held most primary-vaccination clones (roughly 95% CD4, 75% to 90% CD8).

Here the sequenced sample was CD4+ T cells sorted from PBMCs, taken on the day of the first yellow fever vaccination. This clonotype was sampled from a man younger than 35 who received the YFV17D yellow fever vaccine. The chain links TRBV7-8 to TRBJ2-1; 9 nucleotides match TRBD1. CDR3 bases: TGTGCCAGCAGCCGGGACAGGGTTGCCTACAATGAGCAGTTCTTC. As protein: CASSRDRVAYNEQFF. The variable domain in full, completed from reference TRBV7-8 and TRBJ2-1, reads GAGVSQSPRYKVAKRGQDVALRCDPISGHVSLFWYQQALGQGPEFLTYFQNEAQLDKSGLPSDRFFAERPEGSVSTLKIQRTQQEDSAVYLCASSRDRVAYNEQFFGPGTRLTVL.